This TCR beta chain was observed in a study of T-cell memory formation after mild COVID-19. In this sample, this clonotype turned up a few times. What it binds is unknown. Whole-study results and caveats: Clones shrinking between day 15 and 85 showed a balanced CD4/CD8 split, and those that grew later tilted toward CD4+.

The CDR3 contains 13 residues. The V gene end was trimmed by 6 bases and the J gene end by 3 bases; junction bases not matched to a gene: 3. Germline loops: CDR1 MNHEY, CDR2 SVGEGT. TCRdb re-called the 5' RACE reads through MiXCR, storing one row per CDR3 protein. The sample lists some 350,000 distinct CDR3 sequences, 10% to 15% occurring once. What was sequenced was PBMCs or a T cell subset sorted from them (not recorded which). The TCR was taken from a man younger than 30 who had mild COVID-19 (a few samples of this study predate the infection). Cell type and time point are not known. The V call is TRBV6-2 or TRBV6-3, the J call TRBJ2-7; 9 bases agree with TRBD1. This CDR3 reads CASRSTGGYEQYV. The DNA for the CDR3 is TGTGCCAGCAGGTCGACAGGGGGCTACGAGCAGTACGTC.